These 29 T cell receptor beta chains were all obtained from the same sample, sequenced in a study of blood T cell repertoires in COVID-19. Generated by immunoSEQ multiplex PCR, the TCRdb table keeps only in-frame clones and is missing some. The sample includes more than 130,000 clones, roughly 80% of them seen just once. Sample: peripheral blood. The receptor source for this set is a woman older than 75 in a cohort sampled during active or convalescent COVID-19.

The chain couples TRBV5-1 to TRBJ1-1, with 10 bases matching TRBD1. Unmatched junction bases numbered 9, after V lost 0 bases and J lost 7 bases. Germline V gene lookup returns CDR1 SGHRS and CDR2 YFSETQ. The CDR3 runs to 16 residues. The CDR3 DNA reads TGCGCCAGCAGCTTGGATCTAAGGGGACAGGGGTATGAAGCTTTCTTT. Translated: CASSLDLRGQGYEAFF.

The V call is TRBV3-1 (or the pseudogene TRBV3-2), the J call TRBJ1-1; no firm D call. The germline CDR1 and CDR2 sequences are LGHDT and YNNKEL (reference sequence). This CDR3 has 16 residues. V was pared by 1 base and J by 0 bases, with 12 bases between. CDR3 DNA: TGTGCCAGCAGCCAAGCAGGCAGAACCATGAACACTGAAGCTTTCTTT. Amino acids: CASSQAGRTMNTEAFF.

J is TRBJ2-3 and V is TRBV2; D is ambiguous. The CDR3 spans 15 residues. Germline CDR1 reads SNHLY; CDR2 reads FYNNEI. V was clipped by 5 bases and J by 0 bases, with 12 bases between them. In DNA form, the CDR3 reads TGTGCCAGCAGTTCGAGGAGACCTAGCACAGATACGCAGTATTTT. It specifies CASSSRRPSTDTQYF.

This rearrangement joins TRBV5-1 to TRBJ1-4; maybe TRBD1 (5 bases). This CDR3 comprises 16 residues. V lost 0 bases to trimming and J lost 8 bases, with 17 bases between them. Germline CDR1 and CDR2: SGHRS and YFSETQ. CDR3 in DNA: TGCGCCAGCAGCTTGGAAGTTTACGGGGGACGCGAAAAACTGTTTTTT. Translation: CASSLEVYGGREKLFF.

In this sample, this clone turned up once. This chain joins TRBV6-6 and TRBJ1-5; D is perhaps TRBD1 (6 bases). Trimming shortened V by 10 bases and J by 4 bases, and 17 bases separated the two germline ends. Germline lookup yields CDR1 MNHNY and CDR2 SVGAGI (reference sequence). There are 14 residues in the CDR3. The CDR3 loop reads CATTKGGRNQPQHF. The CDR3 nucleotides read TGTGCCACCACCAAGGGGGGGAGGAATCAGCCCCAGCATTTT.

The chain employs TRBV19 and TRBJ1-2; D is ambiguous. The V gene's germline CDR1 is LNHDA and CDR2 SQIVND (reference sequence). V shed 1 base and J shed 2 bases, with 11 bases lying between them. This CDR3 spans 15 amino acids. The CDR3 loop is CASSIAPAGNYGYTF. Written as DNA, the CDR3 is TGTGCCAGTAGTATAGCTCCGGCCGGGAACTATGGCTACACCTTC.

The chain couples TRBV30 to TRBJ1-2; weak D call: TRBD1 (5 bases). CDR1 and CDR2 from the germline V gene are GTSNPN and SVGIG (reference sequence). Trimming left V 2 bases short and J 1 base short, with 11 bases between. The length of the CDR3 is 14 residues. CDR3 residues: CAWSPGWSNYGYTF. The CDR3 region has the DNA TGTGCCTGGAGTCCAGGGTGGAGTAACTATGGCTACACCTTC.

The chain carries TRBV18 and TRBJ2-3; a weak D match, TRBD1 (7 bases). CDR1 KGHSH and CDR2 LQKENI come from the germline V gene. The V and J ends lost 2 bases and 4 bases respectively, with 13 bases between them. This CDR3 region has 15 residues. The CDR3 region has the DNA TGTGCCAGCTCACCAGGCAGGGGGGTGGCAGATACGCAGTATTTT. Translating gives CASSPGRGVADTQYF. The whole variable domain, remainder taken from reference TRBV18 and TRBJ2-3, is NAGVMQNPRHLVRRRGQEARLRCSPMKGHSHVYWYRQLPEEGLKFMVYLQKENIIDESGMPKERFSAEFPKEGPSILRIQQVVRGDSAAYFCASSPGRGVADTQYFGPGTRLTVL.

The CDR3 region has the DNA TGTGCCAGTAGTTTATCCGGGGGGGCGGCACGACCCGCCAAAAACATTCAGTACTTC. Translation gives CASSLSGGAARPAKNIQYF. This chain links TRBV19 with TRBJ2-4, with TRBD2 matching 8 bases. V dropped 5 bases and J dropped 1; count of bases not matched to a gene: 16. The germline CDR1 and CDR2 sequences are LNHDA and SQIVND (reference sequence). CDR3 length: 19 amino acids.

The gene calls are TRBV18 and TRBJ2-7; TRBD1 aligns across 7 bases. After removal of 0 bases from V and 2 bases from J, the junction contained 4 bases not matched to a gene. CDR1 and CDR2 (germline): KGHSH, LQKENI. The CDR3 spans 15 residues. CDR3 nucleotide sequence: TGTGCCAGCTCACCACCGGTACAGGGGACCTACGAGCAGTACTTC. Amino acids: CASSPPVQGTYEQYF.

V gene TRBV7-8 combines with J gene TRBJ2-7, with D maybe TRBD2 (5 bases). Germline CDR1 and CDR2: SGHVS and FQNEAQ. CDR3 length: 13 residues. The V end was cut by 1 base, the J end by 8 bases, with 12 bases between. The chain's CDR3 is CASSLGEGEKQYV. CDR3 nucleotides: TGTGCCAGCAGCTTAGGAGAGGGTGAAAAGCAGTACGTC.

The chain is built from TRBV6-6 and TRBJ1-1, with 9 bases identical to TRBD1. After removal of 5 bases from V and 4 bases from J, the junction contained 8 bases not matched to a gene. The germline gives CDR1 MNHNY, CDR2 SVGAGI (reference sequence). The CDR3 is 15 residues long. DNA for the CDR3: TGTGCCAGCAGTCTAACCGGGACAGGGCCCACTGAAGCTTTCTTT. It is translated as CASSLTGTGPTEAFF.

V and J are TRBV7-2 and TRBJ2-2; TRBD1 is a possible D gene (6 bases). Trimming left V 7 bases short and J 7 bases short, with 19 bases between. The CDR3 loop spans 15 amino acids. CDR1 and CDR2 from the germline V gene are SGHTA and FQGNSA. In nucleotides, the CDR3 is TGTGCCAGCACCTACGCAGGGGAAGATGGCGGGGAGCTGTTTTTT. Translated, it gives CASTYAGEDGGELFF.

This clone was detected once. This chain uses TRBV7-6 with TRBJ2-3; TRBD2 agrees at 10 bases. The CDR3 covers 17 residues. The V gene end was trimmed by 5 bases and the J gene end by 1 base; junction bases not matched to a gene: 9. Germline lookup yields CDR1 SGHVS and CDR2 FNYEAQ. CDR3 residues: CASSLDLLAGGTDTQYF. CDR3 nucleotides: TGTGCCAGCAGCCTCGACCTCCTAGCGGGGGGCACAGATACGCAGTATTTT.

CDR3 sequence reads: CASSSSQVYGYTF. CDR3 coding DNA: TGTGCCAGCAGTAGCTCACAGGTCTATGGCTACACCTTC. This chain joins TRBV6-2 or TRBV6-3 and TRBJ1-2; D may be TRBD1 (5 bases). Trimming shortened V by 5 bases and J by 4 bases, and 11 bases separated the two germline ends. Germline CDR1 is MNHEY and CDR2 is SVGEGT. CDR3 length: 13 amino acids.

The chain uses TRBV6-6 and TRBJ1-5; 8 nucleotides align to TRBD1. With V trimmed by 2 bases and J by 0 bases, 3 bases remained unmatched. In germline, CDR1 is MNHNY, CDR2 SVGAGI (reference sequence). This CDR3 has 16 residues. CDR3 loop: CASSYQGAYSNQPQHF. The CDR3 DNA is TGTGCCAGCAGTTACCAGGGGGCGTATAGCAATCAGCCCCAGCATTTT.

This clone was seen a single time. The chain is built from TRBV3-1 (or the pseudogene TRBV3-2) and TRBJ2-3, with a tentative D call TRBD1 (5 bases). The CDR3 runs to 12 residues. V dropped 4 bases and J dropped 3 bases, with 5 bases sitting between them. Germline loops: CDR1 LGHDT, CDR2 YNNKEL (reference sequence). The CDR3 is CASSRTTDTQYF. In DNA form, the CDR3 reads TGTGCCAGCAGCCGGACAACAGATACGCAGTATTTT.

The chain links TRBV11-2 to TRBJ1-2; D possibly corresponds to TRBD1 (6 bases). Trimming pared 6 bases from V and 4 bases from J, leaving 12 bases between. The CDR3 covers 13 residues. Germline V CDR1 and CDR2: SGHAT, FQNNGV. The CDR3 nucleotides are TGTGCCAGCAGAACAGGGTCGGGCTATGGCTACACCTTC. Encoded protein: CASRTGSGYGYTF.

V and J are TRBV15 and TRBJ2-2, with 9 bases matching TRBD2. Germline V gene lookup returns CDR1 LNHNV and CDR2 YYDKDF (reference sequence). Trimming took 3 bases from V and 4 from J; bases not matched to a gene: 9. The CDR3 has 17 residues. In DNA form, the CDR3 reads TGTGCCACCAGCAGGAAAGTAGGAGCGGGGGGCACCGGGGAGCTGTTTTTT. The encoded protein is CATSRKVGAGGTGELFF.

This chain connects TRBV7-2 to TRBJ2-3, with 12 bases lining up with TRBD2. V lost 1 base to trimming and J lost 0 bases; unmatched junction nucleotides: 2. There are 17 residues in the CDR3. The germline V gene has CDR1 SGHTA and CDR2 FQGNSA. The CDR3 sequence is CASSLGLAGASTDTQYF. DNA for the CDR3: TGTGCCAGCAGCTTAGGACTAGCGGGGGCCAGCACAGATACGCAGTATTTT.

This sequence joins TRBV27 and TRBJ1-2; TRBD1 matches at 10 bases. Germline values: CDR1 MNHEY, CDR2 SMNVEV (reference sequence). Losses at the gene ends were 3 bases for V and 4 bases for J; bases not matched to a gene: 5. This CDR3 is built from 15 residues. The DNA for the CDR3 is TGTGCCAGCAGTTTCCGACAGGGGGCCATCTATGGCTACACCTTC. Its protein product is CASSFRQGAIYGYTF.

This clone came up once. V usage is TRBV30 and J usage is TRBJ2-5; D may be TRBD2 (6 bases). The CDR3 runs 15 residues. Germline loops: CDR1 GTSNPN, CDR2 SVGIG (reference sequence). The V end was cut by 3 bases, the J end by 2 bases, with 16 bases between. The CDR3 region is CAWSDQGLTQETQYF. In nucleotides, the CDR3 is TGTGCCTGGAGCGACCAGGGACTTACACAAGAGACCCAGTACTTC.

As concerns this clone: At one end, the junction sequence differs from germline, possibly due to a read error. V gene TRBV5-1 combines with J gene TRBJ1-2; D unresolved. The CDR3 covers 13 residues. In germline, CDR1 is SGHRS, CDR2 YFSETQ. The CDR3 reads CASNLDRNYGYTF. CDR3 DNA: TGCGCCAGCAACTTGGATCGGAACTATGGCTACACCTTC.

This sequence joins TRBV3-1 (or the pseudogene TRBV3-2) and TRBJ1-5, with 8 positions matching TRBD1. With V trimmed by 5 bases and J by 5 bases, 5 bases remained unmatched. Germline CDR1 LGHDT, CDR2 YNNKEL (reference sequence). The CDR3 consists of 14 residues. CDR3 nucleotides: TGTGCCAGCAGCTCGGGGACAGGACATCAGCCCCAGCATTTT. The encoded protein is CASSSGTGHQPQHF.

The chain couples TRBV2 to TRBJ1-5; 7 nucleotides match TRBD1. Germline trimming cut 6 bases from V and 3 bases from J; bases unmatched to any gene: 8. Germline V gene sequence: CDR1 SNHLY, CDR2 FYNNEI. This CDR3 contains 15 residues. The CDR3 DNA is TGTGCCAGCAGGCGACAGGGAGTGAACAATCAGCCCCAGCATTTT. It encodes CASRRQGVNNQPQHF.

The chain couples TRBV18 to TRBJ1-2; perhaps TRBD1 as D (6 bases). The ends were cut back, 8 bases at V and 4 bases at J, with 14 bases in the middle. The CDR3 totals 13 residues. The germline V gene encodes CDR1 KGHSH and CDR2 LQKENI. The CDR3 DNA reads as TGTGCCAGCCACGACAGGACACCCTATGGCTACACCTTC. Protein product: CASHDRTPYGYTF.

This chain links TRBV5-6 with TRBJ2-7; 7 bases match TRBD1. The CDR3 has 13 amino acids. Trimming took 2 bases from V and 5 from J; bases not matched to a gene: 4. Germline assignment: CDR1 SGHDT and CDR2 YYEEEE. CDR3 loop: CASSFDRVHEQYV. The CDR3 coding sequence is TGTGCCAGCAGCTTCGACAGGGTACACGAGCAGTACGTC.

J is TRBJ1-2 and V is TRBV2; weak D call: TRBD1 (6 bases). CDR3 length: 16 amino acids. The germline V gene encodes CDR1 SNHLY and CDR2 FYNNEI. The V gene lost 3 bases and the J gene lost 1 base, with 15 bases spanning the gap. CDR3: CASSEGTFPFNYGYTF. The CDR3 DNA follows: TGTGCCAGCAGTGAGGGGACATTCCCTTTTAACTATGGCTACACCTTC.

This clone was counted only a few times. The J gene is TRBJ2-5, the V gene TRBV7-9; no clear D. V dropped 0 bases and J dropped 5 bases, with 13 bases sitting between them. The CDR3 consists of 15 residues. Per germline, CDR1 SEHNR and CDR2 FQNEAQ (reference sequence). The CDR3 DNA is TGTGCCAGCAGCTTAGCGTCGTTGCTAGGCGAGACCCAGTACTTC. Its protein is CASSLASLLGETQYF.